What follows is one T cell receptor (beta chain) and its context. Its antigen is unidentified. The CDR3 is cut off 3 residues early in the read; its end comes from the germline J gene. This sample stems from a study of Tregs in tolerant kidney transplant recipients. Study-wide findings and caveats: Activated donor B cell expansion appeared to reveal the most relevant donor-specific TCRbeta repertoire. Biological reproducibility was not directly addressed in this study. Donor-specific Treg expansion exceeded global Treg expansion in tolerant patients, suggesting antigen drive.

The V gene's germline CDR1 is DFQATT and CDR2 SNEGSKA (reference sequence). CDR3 length: 15 amino acids. V lost 0 bases and J lost 3, with 14 bases in between. Generated by immunoSEQ multiplex PCR, the TCRdb table keeps only in-frame clones and is missing some. The sample has 25,000 or so clones. The nonmyeloablative bone marrow transplants came from related graft donors, with transient mixed chimerism. CD4+CD25+CD127- Tregs, CD4+CD25- non-Tregs, CD4 and CD8 cells were sorted. This sample comprised CD4+ T cells from blood (PBMCs), obtained 6 months after the transplant. This clonotype was obtained from a human patient who received a combined kidney and bone marrow transplant. T cells may partly derive from the graft donor. This chain uses TRBV20-1 with TRBJ1-1, with D possibly TRBD1 on 5 matching bases. CDR3 sequence: CSARDRRGRDTEAFF. The covered CDR3 bases are TGCAGTGCTAGAGATCGACGAGGCAGGGACACTGAA.